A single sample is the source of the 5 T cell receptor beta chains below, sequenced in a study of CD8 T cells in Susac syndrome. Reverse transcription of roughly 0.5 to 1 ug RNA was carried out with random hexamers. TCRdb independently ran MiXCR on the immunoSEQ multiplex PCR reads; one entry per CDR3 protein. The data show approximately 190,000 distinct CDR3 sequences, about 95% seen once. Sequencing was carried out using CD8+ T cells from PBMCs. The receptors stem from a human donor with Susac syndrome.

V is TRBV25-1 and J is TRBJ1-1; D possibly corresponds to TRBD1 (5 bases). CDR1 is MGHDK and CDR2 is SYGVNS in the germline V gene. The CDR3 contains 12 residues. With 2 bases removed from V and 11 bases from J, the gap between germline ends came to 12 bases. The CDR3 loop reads CASSEKGLAAFF. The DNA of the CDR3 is TGTGCCAGCAGTGAAAAGGGGCTGGCGGCTTTCTTT. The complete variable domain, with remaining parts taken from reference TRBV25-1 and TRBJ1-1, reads EADIYQTPRYLVIGTGKKITLECSQTMGHDKMYWYQQDPGMELHLIHYSYGVNSTEKGDLSSESTVSRIRTEHFPLTLESARPSHTSQYLCASSEKGLAAFFGQGTRLTVV.

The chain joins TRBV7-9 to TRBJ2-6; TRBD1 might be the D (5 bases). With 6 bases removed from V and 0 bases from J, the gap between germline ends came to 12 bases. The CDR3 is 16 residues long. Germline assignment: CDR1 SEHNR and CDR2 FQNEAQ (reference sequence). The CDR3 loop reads CASRTTGYSGANVLTF. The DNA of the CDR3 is TGTGCCAGCAGGACAACAGGTTACTCTGGGGCCAACGTCCTGACTTTC.

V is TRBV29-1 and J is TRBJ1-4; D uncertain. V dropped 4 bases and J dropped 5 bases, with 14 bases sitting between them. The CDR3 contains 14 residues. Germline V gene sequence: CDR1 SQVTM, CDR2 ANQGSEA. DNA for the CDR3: TGCAGCGTTGGGTTCGTCAACACGAATGAAAAACTGTTTTTT. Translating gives CSVGFVNTNEKLFF.

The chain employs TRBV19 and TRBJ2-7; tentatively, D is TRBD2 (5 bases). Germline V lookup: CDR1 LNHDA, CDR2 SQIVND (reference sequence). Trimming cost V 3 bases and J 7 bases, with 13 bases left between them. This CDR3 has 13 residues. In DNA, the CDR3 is TGTGCCAGTAGTATCCGGGGTTTCTCTGAGCAGTACTTC. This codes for CASSIRGFSEQYF.

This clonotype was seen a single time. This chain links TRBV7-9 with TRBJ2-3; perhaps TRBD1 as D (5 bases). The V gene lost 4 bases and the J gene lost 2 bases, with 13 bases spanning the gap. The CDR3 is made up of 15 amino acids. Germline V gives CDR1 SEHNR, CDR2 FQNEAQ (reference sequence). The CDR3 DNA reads TGTGCCAGCAGCTCCGACAGACAGTACACAGATACGCAGTATTTT. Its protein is CASSSDRQYTDTQYF.